The sequence of this T cell receptor beta chain was determined in a study of T cell changes during pregnancy in multiple sclerosis. Per germline, CDR1 MRHNA and CDR2 SNTAGT. The CDR3 length is 14 residues. V was pared by 0 bases and J by 5 bases, with 8 bases between. This clone was found a few times. Produced via immunoSEQ multiplex PCR; TCRdb's table is partial and in-frame only. The table lists 20,000 to 25,000 clones, 86% of them singletons. The TCR was taken from a female donor in good health, enrolled as a control in a pregnancy study. This chain links TRBV6-4 with TRBJ2-1; perhaps TRBD2 as D (5 bases). The sample consisted of CD8+ T cells from peripheral blood mononuclear cells, taken in the first trimester of pregnancy. This CDR3 is CASSDSDGNNEQFF. CDR3 bases: TGTGCCAGCAGTGACTCGGACGGGAACAATGAGCAGTTCTTC.